This T cell receptor beta chain was found in a study of cytomegalovirus exposure and HLA in healthy donors. Trimming pared 4 bases from V and 4 bases from J, leaving 14 bases between. The CDR3 consists of 15 residues. CDR1 SGHVS and CDR2 FNYEAQ come from the germline V gene. The primer mix had 60 Vbeta and 13 Jbeta primers. Sequenced by immunoSEQ multiplex PCR; TCRdb stores in-frame clones only, minus some. This sample has about 150,000 clones, with approximately 60% found just once. This clone was seen a few times. Material: PBMCs. The source of this sequence is a human donor in good health. V gene TRBV7-6 combines with J gene TRBJ2-1, with a weak D call TRBD2 (6 bases). Here the CDR3 DNA reads TGTGCCAGCAGCTCCGTCTCGGGAGCTTACAATGAGCAGTTCTTC. It codes for CASSSVSGAYNEQFF. The full variable domain, its missing parts supplied by reference TRBV7-6 and TRBJ2-1, is GAGVSQSPRYKVTKRGQDVALRCDPISGHVSLYWYRQALGQGPEFLTYFNYEAQQDKSGLPNDRFSAERPEGSISTLTIQRTEQRDSAMYRCASSSVSGAYNEQFFGPGTRLTVL.